A few counts support the clone carrying this T cell receptor (beta chain). As yet, its antigen is unknown. These data belong to a study of cytomegalovirus exposure and HLA in healthy donors. Whole-study results and caveats: An observed cluster of highly shared sequence variants was recorded as a likely sequencing artifact.

V lost 5 bases and J 3 bases, leaving 14 bases between the germline ends. CDR1 and CDR2 (germline): SGHNT, YYREEE (reference sequence). The CDR3 has 14 residues. The PCR employed 60 Vbeta primers together with 13 Jbeta primers. Produced via immunoSEQ multiplex PCR; TCRdb's table is partial and in-frame only. The data show approximately 100,000 clones, around 9.6% seen once. The sequenced material came from PBMCs. The TCR originated in a man aged 45-65 years in good health and CMV-seropositive. The J gene is TRBJ1-1, the V gene TRBV5-4; the D gene is possibly TRBD1 (5 bases). This CDR3 is CASRSGGDYTEAFF. For the CDR3, the DNA is TGTGCCAGCAGATCCGGAGGGGATTACACTGAAGCTTTCTTT.